This T cell receptor beta chain is from a study of T cell responses to AZD1222 COVID-19 vaccine. Study-level results: In all cases, repertoires were sampled only after the peak T cell response.

As for this clone: Its antigen remains unidentified.

V lost 2 bases to trimming and J lost 7 bases, with 12 bases between them. CDR1 and CDR2 (germline): SGDLS, YYNGEE. The CDR3 runs to 14 residues. Clones were read by immunoSEQ multiplex PCR, and TCRdb kept only the in-frame ones, dropping some. The top ten hold more than 4% of the sample, which has about 170,000 clones, 70% to 90% seen once. The sequence derives from an adult who received the MenACWY meningococcal vaccine as a control. Sample: peripheral blood, taken 28 days after the second dose of the MenACWY control vaccine. The chain employs TRBV9 and TRBJ2-2, with a tentative D call TRBD1 (6 bases). The CDR3 nucleotides are TGTGCCAGCAGCGTCGACAGGTTGGGCGGGGAGCTGTTTTTT. Its protein is CASSVDRLGGELFF.